The 2 T cell receptor beta chains given below trace back to one sample, sequenced in a study of technical replicates of blood from several donors. Clones were sequenced by immunoSEQ multiplex PCR, and TCRdb holds only the in-frame ones, with some missing. The data contain 74,000 or so clones, about 93% of them singletons. Sequenced input: T cells isolated from PBMCs. These receptors were collected from a human donor in good health.

The chain uses TRBV5-1 and TRBJ1-2, with D possibly TRBD1 on 5 matching bases. There are 13 residues in the CDR3. V dropped 1 base and J dropped 4 bases, with 8 bases sitting between them. Germline values: CDR1 SGHRS, CDR2 YFSETQ. In nucleotides, the CDR3 is TGCGCCAGCAGCTTGTCAGGGTTCTATGGCTACACCTTC. Its protein product is CASSLSGFYGYTF.

The rearrangement links TRBV14 to TRBJ2-2; 11 bases fit TRBD1. The CDR3 runs 16 residues. Losses at the gene ends were 2 bases for V and 4 bases for J; bases not matched to a gene: 3. Germline V CDR1 and CDR2: SGHDN, FVKESK. CDR3 bases: TGTGCCAGCAGCCAATACGGGACAGGGGGCACCGGGGAGCTGTTTTTT. This translates into CASSQYGTGGTGELFF.